The 32 T cell receptor beta chains reported below all come from one sample, sequenced in a study of CD8+ T cells in alopecia areata. Extracted RNA was reverse transcribed, and the resulting cDNA served as sequencing template. Only in-frame clones appear in the TCRdb table, and some are missing; sequencing was by immunoSEQ multiplex PCR. The sample includes under 65,000 clones, roughly 45% of them seen just once. Material: NKG2D-low CD8+ T cells sorted from blood. The receptors stem from a human donor with alopecia areata.

The chain uses TRBV10-2 and TRBJ2-2; 8 bases match TRBD2. The germline gives CDR1 WSHSY, CDR2 SAAADI. V lost 6 bases, J lost 6 bases, and 3 bases stayed unmatched. This CDR3 is built from 13 residues. The CDR3 here is CASRGLEAGELFF. CDR3 coding DNA: TGCGCCAGCAGGGGACTAGAGGCCGGGGAGCTGTTTTTT.

The table lists this clone with a few counts. The V call is TRBV29-1, the J call TRBJ1-2, with TRBD1 identical over 9 bases. CDR1 and CDR2 from the germline V gene are SQVTM and ANQGSEA. With 7 bases clipped from V and 7 bases from J, the junction kept 13 bases outside the gene matches. The CDR3 is made up of 14 amino acids. DNA for the CDR3: TGCAGCGCAAGAAACGACCGGGACAGGGTTGGCTACACCTTC. It is translated as CSARNDRDRVGYTF.

The chain combines TRBV7-9 with TRBJ2-7; 8 nucleotides match TRBD1. This CDR3 contains 12 residues. Trimming at V came to 5 bases and at J to 6 bases, leaving 3 bases not matched to a gene. Germline V gene lookup returns CDR1 SEHNR and CDR2 FQNEAQ (reference sequence). The CDR3 bases are TGTGCCAGCAGCCCGGGACAGGCCGAGCAGTACTTC. Amino acids: CASSPGQAEQYF.

In this sample, this clone turned up a few times. The CDR3 nucleotides are TGTGCCAGCAGTGAAGCGGGGCGAAATGAGCAGTTCTTC. Amino acid sequence: CASSEAGRNEQFF. The chain links TRBV2 to TRBJ2-1; TRBD1 is a possible D gene (5 bases). Trimming removed 0 bases at V and 7 bases at J, with 7 bases between. This CDR3 is built from 13 residues. CDR1 is SNHLY and CDR2 is FYNNEI in the germline V gene.

V usage is TRBV14 and J usage is TRBJ2-3; the D gene is possibly TRBD2 (5 bases). Deletions cut 0 bases from V and 4 bases from J, with 17 bases between. There are 17 residues in the CDR3. The germline CDR1 and CDR2 sequences are SGHDN and FVKESK. CDR3 in amino acids: CASSQDQLGVGADTQYF. The CDR3 nucleotides are TGTGCCAGCAGCCAAGATCAACTAGGCGTGGGCGCAGATACGCAGTATTTT.

This chain joins TRBV4-3 and TRBJ1-1; D remains ambiguous. The germline V and J ends were trimmed by 1 base and 0 bases, with 6 bases remaining between them. CDR3 size: 14 residues. CDR1 and CDR2 from the germline V gene are LGHNA and YSLEER. CDR3 sequence: CASSQGSMNTEAFF. The DNA of the CDR3 is TGCGCCAGCAGCCAAGGATCAATGAACACTGAAGCTTTCTTT.

Written as DNA, the CDR3 is TGTGCCGCAGGCTTCATGAACACTGAAGCTTTCTTT. Translated, it gives CAAGFMNTEAFF. The chain is built from TRBV27 and TRBJ1-1, with unresolved D. There are 12 residues in the CDR3. Germline V gene lookup returns CDR1 MNHEY and CDR2 SMNVEV (reference sequence). V was clipped by 11 bases and J by 0 bases, with 10 bases between them.

This clone was counted a single time. This specimen includes other DNA sequences encoding the same CDR3. The chain links TRBV30 to TRBJ2-7; D remains ambiguous. The CDR3 extends over 12 amino acids. Germline V lookup: CDR1 GTSNPN, CDR2 SVGIG (reference sequence). V dropped 0 bases and J dropped 2 bases, with 5 bases sitting between them. In DNA form, the CDR3 reads TGTGCCTGGAGTGTGGGCCCCTACGAGCAGTACTTC. Its protein product is CAWSVGPYEQYF.

The gene calls are TRBV4-1 and TRBJ2-5, with D unresolved. V was clipped by 2 bases and J by 0 bases, with 7 bases between them. The CDR3 has 14 amino acids. Germline CDR1 and CDR2: MGHRA and YSYEKL. This CDR3 is CASSQPDYQETQYF. The CDR3 DNA is TGCGCCAGCAGCCAACCAGACTACCAAGAGACCCAGTACTTC.

This clone was counted ten times or more. The J gene is TRBJ2-1, the V gene TRBV7-9; the D gene is possibly TRBD1 (5 bases). The CDR3 runs to 15 residues. V lost 5 bases, J lost 4 bases, and 15 bases lay in between. Germline CDR1 and CDR2: SEHNR and FQNEAQ (reference sequence). DNA for the CDR3: TGTGCCAGCAGCCAAGACAGTCGGCCGTACAATGAGCAGTTCTTC. Protein sequence: CASSQDSRPYNEQFF.

V and J are TRBV5-8 and TRBJ1-2; TRBD1 aligns across 9 bases. This CDR3 is 13 amino acids long. Germline CDR1 SGHTS, CDR2 YDEGEE. Losses at the gene ends were 4 bases for V and 6 bases for J; bases not matched to a gene: 4. CDR3 protein: CASSRDRVDGYTF. The CDR3 DNA follows: TGTGCCAGCAGCCGGGACAGGGTGGATGGCTACACCTTC.

There are a few counts of this clone. The chain has TRBV7-9 and TRBJ2-7; 10 positions agree with TRBD1. CDR1 and CDR2 (germline): SEHNR, FQNEAQ (reference sequence). This CDR3 is built from 15 residues. V lost 4 bases and J lost 2; bases outside the gene matches: 5. This CDR3 is CASSSTGTGAYEQYF. CDR3 DNA sequence: TGTGCCAGCAGCTCTACCGGGACAGGGGCCTACGAGCAGTACTTC.

The J gene is TRBJ2-1, the V gene TRBV4-3; 9 bases line up with TRBD2. CDR3 size: 16 residues. The J segment lost 6 bases and the V segment lost 0 bases, leaving 6 bases of the junction unmatched. Germline assignment: CDR1 LGHNA and CDR2 YSLEER. The CDR3: CASSQEWTSASNEQFF. The CDR3 DNA reads as TGCGCCAGCAGCCAAGAATGGACTAGCGCAAGCAATGAGCAGTTCTTC.

This clone was found once. The rearrangement uses TRBV13 and TRBJ2-1, with D tentatively TRBD1 or TRBD2 (5 bases each). The V end was cut by 5 bases, the J end by 4 bases, with 15 bases between. The CDR3 runs 15 residues. Germline CDR1 reads PRHDT; CDR2 reads FYEKMQ (reference sequence). The DNA for the CDR3 is TGTGCCAGCAGCCACCTCGAGAGGGGTTACAATGAGCAGTTCTTC. Its protein is CASSHLERGYNEQFF.

The chain is built from TRBV15 and TRBJ2-1; 9 nucleotides agree with TRBD1. This CDR3 is built from 14 residues. Trimming at V came to 9 bases and at J to 2 bases, leaving 5 bases not matched to a gene. Germline loops: CDR1 LNHNV, CDR2 YYDKDF (reference sequence). The CDR3 reads CATTGGGPYNEQFF. In nucleotides, the CDR3 is TGTGCCACTACAGGGGGCGGGCCCTACAATGAGCAGTTCTTC.

This clone was detected only a few times. The V and J genes are TRBV7-9 and TRBJ2-6, with D hard to call. This CDR3 has 13 amino acids. V was cut by 7 bases and J by 0 bases, with 4 bases left in between. From germline, CDR1 is SEHNR and CDR2 FQNEAQ (reference sequence). The CDR3 is CASTDSGANVLTF. Here the CDR3 DNA reads TGTGCCAGCACTGACTCTGGGGCCAACGTCCTGACTTTC.

CDR3 nucleotide sequence: TGTGCAGCGGGAAGTCCGAGCTCCTACGAGCAGTACTTC. Translating gives CAAGSPSSYEQYF. J is TRBJ2-7 and V is TRBV27; 7 bases align to TRBD2. This CDR3 has 13 amino acids. Germline V gene sequence: CDR1 MNHEY, CDR2 SMNVEV (reference sequence).

The chain combines TRBV21-1 with TRBJ2-7; TRBD2, as called in the table, went unchecked against the DNA. TRBV21-1 is shown as a pseudogene. The CDR3 spans 16 residues. This CDR3 is CASSKAWTSDTYEQYF. In nucleotides, the CDR3 is TGTGCCAGCAGCAAGGCCTGGACTAGCGACACCTACGAGCAGTACTTC.

The V call is TRBV19, the J call TRBJ2-7, with 7 nucleotides matching TRBD2. With V trimmed by 5 bases and J by 3 bases, 1 base remained unmatched. The CDR3 is made up of 12 amino acids. CDR1 and CDR2 (germline): LNHDA, SQIVND (reference sequence). CDR3 residues: CASSRGDYEQYF. CDR3 nucleotides: TGTGCCAGTAGTCGGGGGGACTACGAGCAGTACTTC.

This clone was detected only a few times. The chain employs TRBV7-9 and TRBJ2-7, with D perhaps given as TRBD1 or TRBD2 (5 bases each). The CDR3 consists of 14 residues. The V end lost 5 bases, the J end lost 1 base, and 12 bases lay between the germline ends. CDR1 and CDR2 from the germline V gene are SEHNR and FQNEAQ (reference sequence). This chain's CDR3 is CASSARDGSYEQYF. In DNA, the CDR3 is TGTGCCAGCAGCGCCCGGGACGGATCCTACGAGCAGTACTTC.

This clone turned up a few times. V is TRBV28 and J is TRBJ2-2; 9 positions agree with TRBD2. Trimming at V came to 6 bases and at J to 10 bases, leaving 15 bases not matched to a gene. Germline CDR1 is MDHEN and CDR2 is SYDVKM. The CDR3 is 16 residues long. CDR3 DNA: TGTGCCAGCAGCCTGACCTCTAGCGGGACTCGTAAGGAGCTGTTTTTT. It is translated as CASSLTSSGTRKELFF.

The chain carries TRBV29-1 and TRBJ1-3; no clear D. V was clipped by 0 bases and J by 0 bases, with 6 bases between them. The germline V gene has CDR1 SQVTM and CDR2 ANQGSEA. The CDR3 is made up of 14 amino acids. DNA of the CDR3: TGCAGCGTTGAAGATCATGACTCTGGAAACACCATATATTTT. Amino acid sequence: CSVEDHDSGNTIYF.

The chain has TRBV7-6 and TRBJ2-1; 9 positions match TRBD2. V trimming: 1 base; J trimming: 6 bases; junction bases outside the gene matches: 7. The germline V gene has CDR1 SGHVS and CDR2 FNYEAQ. The CDR3 runs 16 residues. CDR3 sequence reads: CASSLGAGTSPNEQFF. DNA for the CDR3: TGTGCCAGCAGCTTAGGTGCCGGGACTAGCCCCAATGAGCAGTTCTTC.

As to this clone: A read error may explain this, as a much larger clone is one base away. The V call is TRBV7-8, the J call TRBJ2-2; D is ambiguous. The V end was cut by 4 bases, the J end by 6 bases, with 0 bases between. The CDR3 runs 10 residues. CDR1 is SGHVS, CDR2 FQNEAQ, per germline. The CDR3 reads CASSSGELFF. The CDR3 DNA reads TGTGCCAGCAGCTCCGGGGAGCTGTTTTTT.

This clone was found a few times. In DNA, the CDR3 is TGTGCCAGCAGTTTTCGACAGAAAACAGATACGCAGTATTTT. This codes for CASSFRQKTDTQYF. The V gene is TRBV27, the J gene TRBJ2-3; perhaps TRBD1 as D (5 bases). The germline V gene encodes CDR1 MNHEY and CDR2 SMNVEV (reference sequence). The CDR3 covers 14 residues. The V and J ends lost 3 bases and 3 bases respectively, with 10 bases between them.

The chain employs TRBV27 and TRBJ1-1, with a weak D call TRBD1 (5 bases). The germline CDR1 and CDR2 sequences are MNHEY and SMNVEV (reference sequence). The CDR3 length is 16 residues. The V end lost 6 bases, the J end lost 3 bases, and 20 bases lay between the germline ends. The CDR3 sequence: CASSLKGFGGDTEAFF. As DNA, the CDR3 is TGTGCCAGCAGCCTTAAGGGGTTCGGGGGGGACACTGAAGCTTTCTTT.

V is TRBV2 and J is TRBJ1-1; maybe TRBD1 (6 bases). The CDR3 extends over 11 amino acids. Germline-derived CDR1 and CDR2 are SNHLY and FYNNEI. Trimming removed 9 bases at V and 7 bases at J, with 12 bases between. CDR3 protein: CARPAGDEAFF. The CDR3 coding sequence is TGTGCCAGACCGGCAGGGGATGAAGCTTTCTTT.

This clone was counted between two and nine times. The V and J genes are TRBV5-1 and TRBJ1-1, with 7 bases lining up with TRBD1. Germline V gene sequence: CDR1 SGHRS, CDR2 YFSETQ. The CDR3 consists of 15 residues. After removal of 0 bases from V and 0 bases from J, the junction contained 2 bases not matched to a gene. CDR3 amino acids: CASSLVGQLNTEAFF. The CDR3 DNA is TGCGCCAGCAGCTTGGTGGGACAGTTGAACACTGAAGCTTTCTTT.

The chain is built from TRBV29-1 and TRBJ2-7; D tentatively reads TRBD1 or TRBD2 (5 bases each). Trimming cost V 3 bases and J 6 bases, with 12 bases left between them. CDR1 and CDR2 from the germline V gene are SQVTM and ANQGSEA. The CDR3 totals 12 residues. The CDR3 loop is CSVEGVGVEQYF. The CDR3 coding sequence is TGCAGCGTTGAGGGAGTAGGGGTCGAGCAGTACTTC.

The chain has TRBV5-6 and TRBJ2-1; TRBD2 matches 11 bases. The CDR3 is 15 residues long. With 4 bases clipped from V and 8 bases from J, the junction kept 8 bases outside the gene matches. Germline V gene sequence: CDR1 SGHDT, CDR2 YYEEEE. The DNA for the CDR3 is TGTGCCAGCAGCGCGGGACTAGCGGTGATGGATGAGCAGTTCTTC. This sequence encodes CASSAGLAVMDEQFF. The variable domain in full, with the rest retrieved from reference TRBV5-6 and TRBJ2-1, is DAGVTQSPTHLIKTRGQQVTLRCSPKSGHDTVSWYQQALGQGPQFIFQYYEEEERQRGNFPDRFSGHQFPNYSSELNVNALLLGDSALYLCASSAGLAVMDEQFFGPGTRLTVL.

The chain employs TRBV29-1 and TRBJ1-1; D not certain. V lost 7 bases and J lost 2, with 8 bases in between. This CDR3 has 11 residues. CDR1 is SQVTM and CDR2 is ANQGSEA in the germline V gene. The CDR3 bases are TGCAGCGCCCCAATTAACACTGAAGCTTTCTTT. Residues: CSAPINTEAFF. The complete variable domain, with remaining parts taken from reference TRBV29-1 and TRBJ1-1, reads SAVISQKPSRDICQRGTSLTIQCQVDSQVTMMFWYRQQPGQSLTLIATANQGSEATYESGFVIDKFPISRPNLTFSTLTVSNMSPEDSSIYLCSAPINTEAFFGQGTRLTVV.

The chain is built from TRBV5-6 and TRBJ2-1; the D gene is possibly TRBD2 (6 bases). V lost 0 bases and J lost 8, with 18 bases in between. The CDR3 spans 16 residues. Germline V lookup: CDR1 SGHDT, CDR2 YYEEEE. This chain's CDR3 is CASSLARAGRYYEQFF. CDR3 bases: TGTGCCAGCAGCTTGGCGAGGGCGGGAAGGTACTATGAGCAGTTCTTC.